This T cell receptor beta chain emerged from a study of immune cell composition in non-small cell lung cancer. In the study overall: Most cases were lung adenocarcinoma or squamous cell carcinoma. Study results and limitations: Shared sequences between tumour-reactive and dominant in vivo clones were not proven. Approximately 73% of squamous and 33% of adenocarcinoma cases had tumour-associated clones >0.5%. Lung adenocarcinomas had lower top 10 clone scores and clonality than squamous tumours.

About this clone: Antigen: not known.

V dropped 4 bases and J dropped 5; count of bases not matched to a gene: 11. Germline V gives CDR1 SGDLS, CDR2 YYNGEE. There are 15 residues in the CDR3. Here immunoSEQ multiplex PCR was the method, and the copy in TCRdb shows in-frame clones only, minus some. The sample includes around 3,100 clones, 70% to 85% of them seen just once. The clonotype comes from a human donor with non-small cell lung cancer. Sequencing was performed on lung tumor tissue. V gene TRBV9 combines with J gene TRBJ2-5; 7 bases line up with TRBD2. The CDR3 is CASSPSGGSWETQYF. The CDR3 DNA reads as TGTGCCAGCAGCCCATCGGGCGGGAGCTGGGAGACCCAGTACTTC.